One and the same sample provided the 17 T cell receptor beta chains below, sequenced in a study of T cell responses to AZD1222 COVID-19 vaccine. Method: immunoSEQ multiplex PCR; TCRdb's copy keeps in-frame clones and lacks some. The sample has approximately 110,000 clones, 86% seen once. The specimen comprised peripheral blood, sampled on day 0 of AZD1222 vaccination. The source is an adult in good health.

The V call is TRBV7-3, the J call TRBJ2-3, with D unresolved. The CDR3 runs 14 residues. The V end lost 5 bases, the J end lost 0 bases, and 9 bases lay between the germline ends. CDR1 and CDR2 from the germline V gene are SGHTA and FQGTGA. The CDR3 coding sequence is TGTGCCAGCAGCAGAGCACAAAGCACAGATACGCAGTATTTT. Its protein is CASSRAQSTDTQYF. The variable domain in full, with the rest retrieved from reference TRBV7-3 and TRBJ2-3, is GAGVSQTPSNKVTEKGKYVELRCDPISGHTALYWYRQSLGQGPEFLIYFQGTGAADDSGLPNDRFFAVRPEGSVSTLKIQRTERGDSAVYLCASSRAQSTDTQYFGPGTRLTVL.

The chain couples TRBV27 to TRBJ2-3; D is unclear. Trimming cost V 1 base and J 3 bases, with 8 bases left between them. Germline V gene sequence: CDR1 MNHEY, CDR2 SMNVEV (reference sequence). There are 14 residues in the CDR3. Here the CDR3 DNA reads TGTGCCAGCAGTTTATTAGGGTGGACAGATACGCAGTATTTT. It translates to CASSLLGWTDTQYF.

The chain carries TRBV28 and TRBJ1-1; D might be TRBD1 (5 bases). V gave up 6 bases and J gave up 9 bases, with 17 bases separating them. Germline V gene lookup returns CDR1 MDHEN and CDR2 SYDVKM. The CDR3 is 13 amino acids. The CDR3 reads CASRETTRGKAFF. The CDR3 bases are TGTGCCAGCAGGGAAACGACCCGGGGGAAAGCTTTCTTT.

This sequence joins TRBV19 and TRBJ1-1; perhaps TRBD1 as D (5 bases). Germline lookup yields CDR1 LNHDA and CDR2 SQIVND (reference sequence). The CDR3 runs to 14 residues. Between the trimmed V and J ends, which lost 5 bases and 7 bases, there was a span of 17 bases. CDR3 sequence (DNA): TGTGCCAGTAGTCCCGCAGCCACAGGTCGTGAAGCTTTCTTT. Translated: CASSPAATGREAFF.

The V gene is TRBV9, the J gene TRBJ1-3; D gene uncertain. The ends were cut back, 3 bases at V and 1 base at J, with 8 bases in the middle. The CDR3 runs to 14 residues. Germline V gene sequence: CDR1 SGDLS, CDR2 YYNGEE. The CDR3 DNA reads TGTGCCAGCAGCGGAGGGTATTCTGGAAACACCATATATTTT. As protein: CASSGGYSGNTIYF. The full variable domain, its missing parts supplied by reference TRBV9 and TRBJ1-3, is DSGVTQTPKHLITATGQRVTLRCSPRSGDLSVYWYQQSLDQGLQFLIQYYNGEERAKGNILERFSAQQFPDLHSELNLSSLELGDSALYFCASSGGYSGNTIYFGEGSWLTVV.

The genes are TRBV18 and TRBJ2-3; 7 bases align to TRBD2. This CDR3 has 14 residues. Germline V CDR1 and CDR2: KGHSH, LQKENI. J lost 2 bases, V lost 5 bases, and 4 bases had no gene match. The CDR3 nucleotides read TGTGCCAGCTCAATCCGGGGGGACACAGATACGCAGTATTTT. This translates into CASSIRGDTDTQYF.

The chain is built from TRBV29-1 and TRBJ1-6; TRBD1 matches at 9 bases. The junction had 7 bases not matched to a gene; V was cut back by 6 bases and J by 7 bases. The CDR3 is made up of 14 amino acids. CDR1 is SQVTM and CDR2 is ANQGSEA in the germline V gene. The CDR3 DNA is TGCAGCGTCGGGACAGGGTTGGAGAATTCACCCCTCCACTTT. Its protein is CSVGTGLENSPLHF.

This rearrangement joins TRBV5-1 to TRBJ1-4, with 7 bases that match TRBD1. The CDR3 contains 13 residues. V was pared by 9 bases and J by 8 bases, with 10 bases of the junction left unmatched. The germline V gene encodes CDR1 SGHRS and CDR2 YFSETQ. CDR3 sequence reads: CATRTGPEEKLFF. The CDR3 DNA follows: TGCGCCACAAGGACAGGTCCCGAGGAAAAACTGTTTTTT.

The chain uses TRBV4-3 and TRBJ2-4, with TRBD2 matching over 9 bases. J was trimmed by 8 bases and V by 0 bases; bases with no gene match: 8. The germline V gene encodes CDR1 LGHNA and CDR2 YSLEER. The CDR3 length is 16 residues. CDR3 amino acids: CASSQEGGGRADIQYF. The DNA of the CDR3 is TGCGCCAGCAGCCAAGAAGGCGGCGGGAGGGCCGACATTCAGTACTTC.

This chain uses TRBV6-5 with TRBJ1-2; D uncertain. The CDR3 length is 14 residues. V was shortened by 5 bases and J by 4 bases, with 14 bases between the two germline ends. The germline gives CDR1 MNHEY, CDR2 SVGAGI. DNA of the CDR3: TGTGCCAGCAGTCTCCCTTCTAAGGCCTATGGCTACACCTTC. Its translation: CASSLPSKAYGYTF.

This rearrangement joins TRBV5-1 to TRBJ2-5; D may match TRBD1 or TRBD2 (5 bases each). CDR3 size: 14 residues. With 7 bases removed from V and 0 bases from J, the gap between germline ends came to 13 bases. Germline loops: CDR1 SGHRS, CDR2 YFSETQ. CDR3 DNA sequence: TGCGCCAGCGCCCCTCGGGGCAACCAAGAGACCCAGTACTTC. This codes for CASAPRGNQETQYF.

DNA for the CDR3: TGTGCCAGCAGCTTAGGGATGGTGTTCTATGGCTACACCTTC. It translates to CASSLGMVFYGYTF. This chain uses TRBV7-2 with TRBJ1-2; D ambiguous. The V gene lost 1 base and the J gene lost 4 bases, with 10 bases spanning the gap. CDR1 and CDR2 from the germline V gene are SGHTA and FQGNSA. The CDR3 is 14 amino acids.

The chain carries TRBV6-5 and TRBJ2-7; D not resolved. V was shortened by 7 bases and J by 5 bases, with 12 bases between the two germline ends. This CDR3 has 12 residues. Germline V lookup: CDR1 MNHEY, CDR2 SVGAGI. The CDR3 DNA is TGTGCCAGCAACCCGTCAGGACACGAGCAGTACTTC. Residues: CASNPSGHEQYF.

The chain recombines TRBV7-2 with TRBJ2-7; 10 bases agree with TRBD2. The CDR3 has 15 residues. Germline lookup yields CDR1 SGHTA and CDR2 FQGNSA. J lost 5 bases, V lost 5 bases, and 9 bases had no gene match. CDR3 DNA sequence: TGTGCCAGCAGCCAGGGACTAGCGCTAAAAAACGAGCAGTACTTC. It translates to CASSQGLALKNEQYF. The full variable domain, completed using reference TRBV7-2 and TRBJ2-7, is GAGVSQSPSNKVTEKGKDVELRCDPISGHTALYWYRQSLGQGLEFLIYFQGNSAPDKSGLPSDRFSAERTGGSVSTLTIQRTQQEDSAVYLCASSQGLALKNEQYFGPGTRLTVT.

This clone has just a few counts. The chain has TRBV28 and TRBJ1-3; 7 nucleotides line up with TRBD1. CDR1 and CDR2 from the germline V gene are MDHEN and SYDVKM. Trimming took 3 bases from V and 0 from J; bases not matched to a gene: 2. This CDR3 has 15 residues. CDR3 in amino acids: CASSFRDSSGNTIYF. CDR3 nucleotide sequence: TGTGCCAGCAGTTTTCGGGACAGCTCTGGAAACACCATATATTTT.

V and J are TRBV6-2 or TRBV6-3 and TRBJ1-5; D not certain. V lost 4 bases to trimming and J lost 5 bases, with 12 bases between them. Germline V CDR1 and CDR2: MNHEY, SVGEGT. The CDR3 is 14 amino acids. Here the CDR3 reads CASSSTWSDQPQHF. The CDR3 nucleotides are TGTGCCAGCAGTTCTACGTGGTCGGATCAGCCCCAGCATTTT.

The CDR3 sequence: CASSIQQGNTEAFF. CDR3 nucleotide sequence: TGTGCCAGTAGTATACAACAGGGGAACACTGAAGCTTTCTTT. This sequence joins TRBV19 and TRBJ1-1, with a tentative D call TRBD1 (6 bases). The germline gives CDR1 LNHDA, CDR2 SQIVND (reference sequence). CDR3 length equals 14 residues. The V gene lost 2 bases and the J gene lost 1 base, with 8 bases spanning the gap.